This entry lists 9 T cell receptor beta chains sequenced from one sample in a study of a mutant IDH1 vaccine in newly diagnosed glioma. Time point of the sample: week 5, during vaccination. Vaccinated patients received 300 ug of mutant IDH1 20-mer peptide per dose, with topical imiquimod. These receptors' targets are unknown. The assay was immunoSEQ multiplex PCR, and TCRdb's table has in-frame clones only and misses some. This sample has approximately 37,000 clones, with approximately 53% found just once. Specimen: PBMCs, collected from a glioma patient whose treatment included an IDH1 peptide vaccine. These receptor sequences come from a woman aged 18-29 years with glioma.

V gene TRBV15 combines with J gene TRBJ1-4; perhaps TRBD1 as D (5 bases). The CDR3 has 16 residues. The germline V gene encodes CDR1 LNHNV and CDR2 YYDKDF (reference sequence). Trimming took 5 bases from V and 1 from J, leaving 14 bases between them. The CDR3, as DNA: TGTGCCACCAGCCCGGAGTCGAGGGGAACTAATGAAAAACTGTTTTTT. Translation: CATSPESRGTNEKLFF.

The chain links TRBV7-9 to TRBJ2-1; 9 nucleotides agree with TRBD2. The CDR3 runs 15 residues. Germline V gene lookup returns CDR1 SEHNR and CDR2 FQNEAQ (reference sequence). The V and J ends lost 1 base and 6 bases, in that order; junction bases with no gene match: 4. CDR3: CASSLVRLAANEQFF. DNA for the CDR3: TGTGCCAGCAGCTTAGTCAGACTAGCGGCCAATGAGCAGTTCTTC.

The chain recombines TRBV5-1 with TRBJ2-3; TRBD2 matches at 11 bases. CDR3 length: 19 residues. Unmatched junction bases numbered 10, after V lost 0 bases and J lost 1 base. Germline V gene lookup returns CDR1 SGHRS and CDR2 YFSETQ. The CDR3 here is CASSLDIAGGGRRTDTQYF. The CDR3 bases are TGCGCCAGCAGCTTGGATATAGCGGGAGGGGGTCGGCGCACAGATACGCAGTATTTT.

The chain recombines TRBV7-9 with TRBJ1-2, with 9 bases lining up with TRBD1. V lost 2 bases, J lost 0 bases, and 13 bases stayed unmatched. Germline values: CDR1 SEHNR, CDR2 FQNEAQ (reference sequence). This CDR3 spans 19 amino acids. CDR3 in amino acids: CASSLSYRGLGEANYGYTF. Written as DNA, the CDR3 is TGTGCCAGCAGCTTATCTTACAGGGGGCTCGGGGAAGCTAACTATGGCTACACCTTC.

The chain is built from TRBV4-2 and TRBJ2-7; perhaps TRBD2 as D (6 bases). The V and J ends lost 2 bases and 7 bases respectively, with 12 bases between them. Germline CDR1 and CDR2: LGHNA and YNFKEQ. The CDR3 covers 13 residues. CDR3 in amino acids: CASSQRGRGEQYF. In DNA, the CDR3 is TGTGCCAGCAGCCAAAGGGGCCGGGGGGAGCAGTACTTC.

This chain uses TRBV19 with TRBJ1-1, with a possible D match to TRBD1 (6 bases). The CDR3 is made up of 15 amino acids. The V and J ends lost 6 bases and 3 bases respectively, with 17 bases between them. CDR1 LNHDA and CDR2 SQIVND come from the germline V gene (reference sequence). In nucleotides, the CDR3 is TGTGCCAGTAGCGACCGACAGGAGACTTACACTGAAGCTTTCTTT. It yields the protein CASSDRQETYTEAFF.

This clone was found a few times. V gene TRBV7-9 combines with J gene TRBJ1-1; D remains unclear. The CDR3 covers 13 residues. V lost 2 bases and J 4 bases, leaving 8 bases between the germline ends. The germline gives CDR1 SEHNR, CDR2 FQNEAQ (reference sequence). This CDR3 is CASSLMSGTEAFF. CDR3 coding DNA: TGTGCCAGCAGCTTAATGAGCGGCACTGAAGCTTTCTTT.

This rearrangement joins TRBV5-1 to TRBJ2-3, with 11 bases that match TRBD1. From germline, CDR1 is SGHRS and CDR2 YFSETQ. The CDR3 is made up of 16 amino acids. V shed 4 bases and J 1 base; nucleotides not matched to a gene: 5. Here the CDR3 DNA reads TGCGCCAGCAGCGTCTCGGGACAGGGGGGCACAGATACGCAGTATTTT. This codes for CASSVSGQGGTDTQYF.

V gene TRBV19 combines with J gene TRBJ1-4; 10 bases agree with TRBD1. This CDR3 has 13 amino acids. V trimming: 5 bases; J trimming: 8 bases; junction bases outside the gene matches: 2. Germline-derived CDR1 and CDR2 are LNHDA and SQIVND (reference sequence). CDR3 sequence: CASSGTGDEKLFF. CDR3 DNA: TGTGCCAGTAGTGGGACAGGGGACGAAAAACTGTTTTTT. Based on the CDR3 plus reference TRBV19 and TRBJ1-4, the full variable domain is DGGITQSPKYLFRKEGQNVTLSCEQNLNHDAMYWYRQDPGQGLRLIYYSQIVNDFQKGDIAEGYSVSREKKESFPLTVTSAQKNPTAFYLCASSGTGDEKLFFGSGTQLSVL.